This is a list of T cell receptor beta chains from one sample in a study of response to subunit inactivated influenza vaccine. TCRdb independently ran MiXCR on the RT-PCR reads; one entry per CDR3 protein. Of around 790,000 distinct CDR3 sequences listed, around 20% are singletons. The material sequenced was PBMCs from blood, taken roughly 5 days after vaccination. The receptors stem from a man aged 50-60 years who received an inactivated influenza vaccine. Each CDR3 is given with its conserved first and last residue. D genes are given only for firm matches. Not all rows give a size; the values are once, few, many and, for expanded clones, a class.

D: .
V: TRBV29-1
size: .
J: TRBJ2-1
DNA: TGCAGCGTTGATTTCGGGACACCTGAGCAGTTCTTC
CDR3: CSVDFGTPEQFF

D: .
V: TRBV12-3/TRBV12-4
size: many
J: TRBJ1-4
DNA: TGTGCCAGCAGTTTCGTGGCTAATGAAAAACTGTTTTTT
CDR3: CASSFVANEKLFF

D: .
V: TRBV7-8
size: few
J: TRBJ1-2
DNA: TGTGCCAGCAGCTTAGGACACACGGCGCGCGGCTACACCTTC
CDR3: CASSLGHTARGYTF

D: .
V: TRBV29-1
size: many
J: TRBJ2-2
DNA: TGCAGCGTTGAAGTCTACAGCGCGAACACCGGGGAGCTGTTTTTT
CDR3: CSVEVYSANTGELFF

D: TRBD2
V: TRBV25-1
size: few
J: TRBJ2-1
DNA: TGTGCCAGCAGTGAATTGGAAGGCGGGAGAAACAATTGGGGCAATGAGCAGTTCTTC
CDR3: CASSELEGGRNNWGNEQFF

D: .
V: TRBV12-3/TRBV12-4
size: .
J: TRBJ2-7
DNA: TGTGCCAGCTCCCTAAGGGAGTTAAGACCCTACGAGCAGTACTTC
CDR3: CASSLRELRPYEQYF

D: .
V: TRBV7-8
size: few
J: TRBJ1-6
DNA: TGTGCCAGCAGCTTAGCGATCTTGGGCAGCGTCTCCTATAATTCACCCCTCCACTTT
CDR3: CASSLAILGSVSYNSPLHF

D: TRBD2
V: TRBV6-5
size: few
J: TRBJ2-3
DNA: TGTGCCAGCAGTTACGGGGGTAACACGGGAGGGCCAACAGATACGCAGTATTTT
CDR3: CASSYGGNTGGPTDTQYF

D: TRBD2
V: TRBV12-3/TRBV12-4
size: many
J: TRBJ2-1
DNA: TGTGCCAGCAGTTCCCACTGGACTAGCGGTTCCTACAATGAGCAGTTCTTC
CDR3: CASSSHWTSGSYNEQFF

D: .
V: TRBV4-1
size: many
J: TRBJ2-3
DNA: TGCGCCAGCAGCCAAGATATACCCACCCCGTGGGATACGCAGTATTTT
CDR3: CASSQDIPTPWDTQYF

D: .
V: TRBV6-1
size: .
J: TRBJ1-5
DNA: TGTGCCAGCCAAACGGGACCCAATCAGCCCCAGCATTTT
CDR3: CASQTGPNQPQHF

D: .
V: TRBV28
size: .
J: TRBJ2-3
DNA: TGTGCCAGCAGTCCTTCCCGAGACCAGTATTTT
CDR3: CASSPSRDQYF

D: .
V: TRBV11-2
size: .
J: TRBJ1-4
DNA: TGTGCCAGCAGCTTAGACCCCTCCGGGGGACTTAATGAAAAACTGTTTTTT
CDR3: CASSLDPSGGLNEKLFF

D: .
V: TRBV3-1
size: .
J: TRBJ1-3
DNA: TGTGCCAGCAGCCTTCGGGACGGATACTCTGGAAACACCATATATTTT
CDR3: CASSLRDGYSGNTIYF

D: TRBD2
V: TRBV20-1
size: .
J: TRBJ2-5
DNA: TGCAGTGCTAGGGGCAGCGGGAGAGGGGGAAGAGAGACCCAGTACTTC
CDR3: CSARGSGRGGRETQYF

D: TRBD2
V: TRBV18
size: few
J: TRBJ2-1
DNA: TGTGCCAGCTCACTGTCGGGACTAGCGGGAGAAGGTGAGCAGTTCTTC
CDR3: CASSLSGLAGEGEQFF

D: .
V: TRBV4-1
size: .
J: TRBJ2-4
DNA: TGCGCCAGCAGCCAAGGACAGGTCGGGGACATTCAGTACTTC
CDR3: CASSQGQVGDIQYF

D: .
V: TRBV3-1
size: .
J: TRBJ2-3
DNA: TGTGCCAGCAGCCAAGATTTCGGGGATACGCAGTATTTT
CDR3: CASSQDFGDTQYF

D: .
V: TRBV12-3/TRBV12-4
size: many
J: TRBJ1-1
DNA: TGTGCCAGCAGTGCCTTGGGGGCAGACACTGAAGCTTTCTTT
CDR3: CASSALGADTEAFF

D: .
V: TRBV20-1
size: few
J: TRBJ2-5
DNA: TGCAGTGCTACCAGGACGGGCGTACAAGAGACCCAGTACTTC
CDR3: CSATRTGVQETQYF

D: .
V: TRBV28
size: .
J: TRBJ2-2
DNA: TGTGCCAGCAGTTTATCTTCGAGGGACCTCACCGGGGAGCTGTTTTTT
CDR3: CASSLSSRDLTGELFF

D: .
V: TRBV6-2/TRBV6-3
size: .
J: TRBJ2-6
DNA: TGTGCCAGCAGTCAACAGCTAACCGGGGCCAACGTCCTGACTTTC
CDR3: CASSQQLTGANVLTF

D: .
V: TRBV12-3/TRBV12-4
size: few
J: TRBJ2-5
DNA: TGTGCCAGCAGTTTCTCGGGGGGCCGGGTGGAGACCCAGTACTTC
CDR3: CASSFSGGRVETQYF

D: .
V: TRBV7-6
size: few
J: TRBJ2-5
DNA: TGTGCCAGCAGCTTTTCCAGGGCAGAGACCCAGTACTTC
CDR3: CASSFSRAETQYF

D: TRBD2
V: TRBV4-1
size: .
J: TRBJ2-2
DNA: TGCGCCAGCAGCCAAGGTGAGGGGACTACGAACACCGGGGAGCTGTTTTTT
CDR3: CASSQGEGTTNTGELFF

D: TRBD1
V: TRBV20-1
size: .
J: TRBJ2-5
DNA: TGCAGTGCAACCCCTGGGACAGGGAACCAAGAGACCCAGTACTTC
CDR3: CSATPGTGNQETQYF

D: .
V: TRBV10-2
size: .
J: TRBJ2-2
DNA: TGCGCCACCGAAACAGGGAATAACGCGAACACCGGGGAGCTGTTTTTT
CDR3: CATETGNNANTGELFF

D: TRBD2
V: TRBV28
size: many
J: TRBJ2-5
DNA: TGTGCCAGCAGTTTTTATGCTAGCGGGAGGGAGACCCAGTACTTC
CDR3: CASSFYASGRETQYF

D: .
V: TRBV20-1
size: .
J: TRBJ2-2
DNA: TGCAGTGCTAGTTTGGCTAGCCGAGAGACCGGGGAGCTGTTTTTT
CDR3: CSASLASRETGELFF

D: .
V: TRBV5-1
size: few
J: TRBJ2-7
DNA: TGCGCCAGCAGCTTGGTCGGAGTGGGGGGTTACGAGCAGTACTTC
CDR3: CASSLVGVGGYEQYF

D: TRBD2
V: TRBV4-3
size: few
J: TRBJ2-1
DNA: TGCGCCAGCAGCCCTAGGTACCGGGACTACGCGAGTGAGCAGTTCTTC
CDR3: CASSPRYRDYASEQFF

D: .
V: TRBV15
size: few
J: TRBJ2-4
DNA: TGTGCCACCAGCGCAGAACAGGGAATGACCAAAAACATTCAGTACTTC
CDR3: CATSAEQGMTKNIQYF

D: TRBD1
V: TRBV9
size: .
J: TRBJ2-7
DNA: TGTGCCAGCAGCCCGGCATCCGGGACAGGGTTATTCGAGCAGTACTTC
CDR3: CASSPASGTGLFEQYF

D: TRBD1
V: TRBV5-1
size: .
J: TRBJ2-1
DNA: TGCGCCAGCAGCCCCGGGACAGGGTCGCTAGGTGAGCAGTTCTTC
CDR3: CASSPGTGSLGEQFF

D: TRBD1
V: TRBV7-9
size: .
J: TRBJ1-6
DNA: TGTGCCAGCAGCTCCCAACAGGGGAAAGATTCACCCCTCCACTTT
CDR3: CASSSQQGKDSPLHF

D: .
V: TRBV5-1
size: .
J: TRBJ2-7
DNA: TGCGCCAGCAGCTTGGACGAGGGGGGGCGTACAGAGCAGTACTTC
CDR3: CASSLDEGGRTEQYF

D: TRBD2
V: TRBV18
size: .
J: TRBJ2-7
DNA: TGTGCCAGCTCACCAATCGCCGGGACTAGCGGGAGGGGCGAGCAGTACTTC
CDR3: CASSPIAGTSGRGEQYF

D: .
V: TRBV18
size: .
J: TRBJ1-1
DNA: TGTGCCAGCTCACCAGCCGCCAGGGCTAACACTGAAGCTTTCTTT
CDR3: CASSPAARANTEAFF

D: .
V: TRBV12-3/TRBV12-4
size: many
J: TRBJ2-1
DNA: TGTGCCAGCAGTTCACAGACTACAGGGTTTATGCAGTTCTTC
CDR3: CASSSQTTGFMQFF

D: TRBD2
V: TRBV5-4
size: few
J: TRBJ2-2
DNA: TGTGCCAGCAGCTTAGTCACCCTAGCGGAGGACACCGGGGAGCTGTTTTTT
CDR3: CASSLVTLAEDTGELFF

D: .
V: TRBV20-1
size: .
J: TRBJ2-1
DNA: TGCAGTGCTACGGCAGGGTTCAATGAGCAGTTCTTC
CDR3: CSATAGFNEQFF

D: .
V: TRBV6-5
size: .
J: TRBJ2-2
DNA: TGTGCCAGCAGTTACTCCGCGGTTCCCGGGGAGCTGTTTTTT
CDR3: CASSYSAVPGELFF

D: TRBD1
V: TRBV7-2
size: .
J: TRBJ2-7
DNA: TGTGCCAGCAGCCTCGGACAGGAAAACTACGAGCAGTACTTC
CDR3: CASSLGQENYEQYF

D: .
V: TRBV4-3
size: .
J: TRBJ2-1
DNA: TGCGCCAGCAGCCTCGGGAAGGAAGAGCAGTTCTTC
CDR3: CASSLGKEEQFF

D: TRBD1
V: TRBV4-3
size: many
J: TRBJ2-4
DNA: TGCGCCAGCAGCCAGGAAGGACAGGGCGGCATTCAGTACTTC
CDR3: CASSQEGQGGIQYF

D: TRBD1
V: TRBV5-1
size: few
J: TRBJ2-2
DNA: TGCGCCAGCAGCTTCGCGCAGGGGGCTGGCGGGGAGCTGTTTTTT
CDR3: CASSFAQGAGGELFF

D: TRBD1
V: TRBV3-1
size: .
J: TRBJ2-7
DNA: TGTGCCAGCAGCCAACCGACAGGGGCAGGCGAGCAGTACTTC
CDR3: CASSQPTGAGEQYF

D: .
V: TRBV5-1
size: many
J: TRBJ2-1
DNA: TGCGCCAGCAGCTTGGTGGGGGAGCAGTTCTTC
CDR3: CASSLVGEQFF

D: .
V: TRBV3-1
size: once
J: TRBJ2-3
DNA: TGTGCCAGCAGCCAAGGATTTGCGGGGATGACAGAGACGCAGTATTTT
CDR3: CASSQGFAGMTETQYF

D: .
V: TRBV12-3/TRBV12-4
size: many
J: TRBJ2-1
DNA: TGTGCCAGCAGCAAGGTACAGGGTGAGCAGTTCTTC
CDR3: CASSKVQGEQFF

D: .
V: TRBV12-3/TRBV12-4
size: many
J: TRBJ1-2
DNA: TGTGCCAGCACCTACGTAGGGTCGACCTATGGCTACACCTTC
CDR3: CASTYVGSTYGYTF

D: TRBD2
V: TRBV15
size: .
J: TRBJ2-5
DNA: TGTGCCACCAGGAACCTCGAGGGAGGGCCGAAGACCCAGTACTTC
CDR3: CATRNLEGGPKTQYF

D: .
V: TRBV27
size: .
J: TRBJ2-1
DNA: TGTGCCAGCAGTTTTTGGGGCTCCTACAATGAGCAGTTCTTC
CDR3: CASSFWGSYNEQFF

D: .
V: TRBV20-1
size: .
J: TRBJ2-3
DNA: TGCAGTGCTAGAGATAGCCAGACCCCCACAGATACGCAGTATTTT
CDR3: CSARDSQTPTDTQYF

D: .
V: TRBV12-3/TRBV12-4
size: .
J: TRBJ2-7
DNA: TGTGCCAGCAGTCCCCTTCAGGGGAACGAGCAGTACTTC
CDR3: CASSPLQGNEQYF

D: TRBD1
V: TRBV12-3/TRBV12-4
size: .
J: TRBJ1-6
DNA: TGTGCCAGCAGTTTAGGGAGACAGGGAGATTCACCCCTCCACTTT
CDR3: CASSLGRQGDSPLHF

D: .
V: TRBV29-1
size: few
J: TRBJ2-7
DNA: TGCAGCGTTGAATTACAGGGTTTCGAGCAGTACTTC
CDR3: CSVELQGFEQYF